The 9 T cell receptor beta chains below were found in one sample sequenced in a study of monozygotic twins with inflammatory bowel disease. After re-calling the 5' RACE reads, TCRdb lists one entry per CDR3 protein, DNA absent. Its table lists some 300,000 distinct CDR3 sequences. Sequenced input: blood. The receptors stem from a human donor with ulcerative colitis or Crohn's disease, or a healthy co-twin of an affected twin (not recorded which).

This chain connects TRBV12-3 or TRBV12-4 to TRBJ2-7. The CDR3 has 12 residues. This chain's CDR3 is CASSSGRYEQYF.

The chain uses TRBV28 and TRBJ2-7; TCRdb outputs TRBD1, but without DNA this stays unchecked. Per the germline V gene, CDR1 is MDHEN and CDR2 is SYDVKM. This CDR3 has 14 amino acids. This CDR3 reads CASTPWTKSYEQYF.

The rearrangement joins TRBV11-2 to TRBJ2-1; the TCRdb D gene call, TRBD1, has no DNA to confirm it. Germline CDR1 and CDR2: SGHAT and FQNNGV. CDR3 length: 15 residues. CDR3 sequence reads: CASTVTGISYNEQFF.

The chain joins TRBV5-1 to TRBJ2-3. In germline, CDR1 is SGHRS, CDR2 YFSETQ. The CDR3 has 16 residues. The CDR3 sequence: CASSLALAASTDTQYF.

The CDR3 here is CSASWGGETQYF. The chain joins TRBV20-1 to TRBJ2-5; TCRdb's D call of TRBD1 is untestable without DNA. In germline, CDR1 is DFQATT, CDR2 SNEGSKA (reference sequence). The CDR3 sequence is 12 residues long.

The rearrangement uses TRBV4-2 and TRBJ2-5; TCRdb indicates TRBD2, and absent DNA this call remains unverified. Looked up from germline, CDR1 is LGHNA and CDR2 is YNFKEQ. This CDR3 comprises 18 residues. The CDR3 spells CASSQDPLAGSNQETQYF.

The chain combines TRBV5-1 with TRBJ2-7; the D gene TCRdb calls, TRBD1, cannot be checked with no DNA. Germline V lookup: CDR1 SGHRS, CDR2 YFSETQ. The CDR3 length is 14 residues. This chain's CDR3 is CASSCGTVLNEQYF.

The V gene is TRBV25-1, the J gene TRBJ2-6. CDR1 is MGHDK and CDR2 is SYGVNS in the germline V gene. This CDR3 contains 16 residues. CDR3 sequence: CASSPTVKTGANVLTF.

Here the CDR3 reads CASSQAGGEGNTIYF. This chain links TRBV7-3 with TRBJ1-3. There are 15 residues in the CDR3. Germline CDR1 is SGHTA and CDR2 is FQGTGA.